What follows are 13 T cell receptor beta chains derived from one specimen sequenced in a study of T cell changes during pregnancy in multiple sclerosis. TCRdb's table, derived via immunoSEQ multiplex PCR, lists solely in-frame clones and lacks some. The sample carries 60,000 to 95,000 clones, 75% to 95% recorded once. Here the sequenced sample was CD4+ T cells from peripheral blood mononuclear cells, taken before pregnancy. The receptor source for this set is a female donor with multiple sclerosis, enrolled in a pregnancy study.

This clone appeared a few times. The chain is built from TRBV7-9 and TRBJ1-1; D remains unclear. This CDR3 has 15 amino acids. Germline V gives CDR1 SEHNR, CDR2 FQNEAQ (reference sequence). V shed 1 base and J shed 6 bases, with 15 bases lying between them. The CDR3: CASSLEGTAQAEAFF. The CDR3 region has the DNA TGTGCCAGCAGCTTAGAAGGCACCGCGCAGGCTGAAGCTTTCTTT.

V and J are TRBV28 and TRBJ2-1, with TRBD1 identical over 9 bases. Germline CDR1 reads MDHEN; CDR2 reads SYDVKM. Trimming took 8 bases from V and 8 from J; bases not matched to a gene: 13. This CDR3 is 15 amino acids long. Here the CDR3 reads CASGYRGLGVDEQFF. The CDR3 bases are TGTGCCAGCGGATACAGGGGGCTAGGGGTCGATGAGCAGTTCTTC.

About this clone: The junction does not match germline at one end; this may be a read error. The chain employs TRBV7-7 and TRBJ2-1; no clear D. Germline lookup yields CDR1 SSHAT and CDR2 FNYEAQ (reference sequence). This CDR3 is 14 amino acids long. The chain's CDR3 is CASSPGESYNEQFF. DNA for the CDR3: TGTGCTAGCAGCCCCGGTGAATCCTACAATGAGCAGTTCTTC.

The chain couples TRBV21-1 to TRBJ2-2; the D call TRBD2 from the table was never checked on the DNA. TRBV21-1 is an annotated pseudogene. This CDR3 has 15 residues. CDR3 loop: CASNSSVPNTGELFF. DNA of the CDR3: TGTGCCAGCAACAGTAGCGTCCCGAACACCGGGGAGCTGTTTTTT.

This CDR3 is CASRPGQGLARQSYISYNEQFF. The CDR3 DNA reads as TGTGCCAGTAGACCCGGTCAGGGACTAGCGCGCCAGTCGTACATCTCCTACAATGAGCAGTTCTTC. This chain connects TRBV19 to TRBJ2-1, with 10 bases lining up with TRBD2. The CDR3 covers 22 residues. From germline, CDR1 is LNHDA and CDR2 SQIVND (reference sequence). The V segment lost 6 bases and the J segment 0 bases; nucleotides outside the gene matches: 23.

The CDR3 DNA reads as TGCGCCAGCAGGCGCGGACTAGCGGGAGAGACCTACGAGCAGTACTTC. Encoded protein: CASRRGLAGETYEQYF. The chain is built from TRBV5-1 and TRBJ2-7; 13 bases fit TRBD2. V gave up 5 bases and J gave up 2 bases; unmatched junction bases: 7. The germline V gene encodes CDR1 SGHRS and CDR2 YFSETQ. The CDR3 extends over 16 amino acids.

This clone is a singleton in its sample. This chain uses TRBV30 with TRBJ2-7, with TRBD1 as a possible D gene (5 bases). The CDR3 covers 11 residues. Germline V gene lookup returns CDR1 GTSNPN and CDR2 SVGIG (reference sequence). V was clipped by 5 bases and J by 6 bases, with 11 bases between them. The CDR3, as DNA: TGTGCCTGGGGTAACCAGGGCGAGCAGTACTTC. Encoded protein: CAWGNQGEQYF.

This clone was picked up one time. V usage is TRBV4-1 and J usage is TRBJ1-1; perhaps TRBD1 as D (5 bases). Trimming removed 4 bases at V and 4 bases at J, with 13 bases between. CDR1 and CDR2 (germline): MGHRA, YSYEKL. The CDR3 contains 14 residues. The CDR3 spells CASSLMGGGTEAFF. In DNA, the CDR3 is TGCGCCAGCAGCCTGATGGGGGGAGGCACTGAAGCTTTCTTT.

CDR3 loop: CASSPLRHSPEAFF. CDR3 DNA: TGTGCCAGCAGCCCACTTCGACATTCACCTGAAGCTTTCTTT. The chain joins TRBV7-3 to TRBJ1-1, with no clear D. The CDR3 loop spans 14 amino acids. The germline CDR1 and CDR2 sequences are SGHTA and FQGTGA. V gave up 5 bases and J gave up 6 bases, with 16 bases separating them. The variable domain in full, completed from reference TRBV7-3 and TRBJ1-1, reads GAGVSQTPSNKVTEKGKYVELRCDPISGHTALYWYRQSLGQGPEFLIYFQGTGAADDSGLPNDRFFAVRPEGSVSTLKIQRTERGDSAVYLCASSPLRHSPEAFFGQGTRLTVV.

This clone occurred a few times. This sequence joins TRBV5-4 and TRBJ2-2; 8 bases agree with TRBD2. CDR3 length: 15 amino acids. Germline V gene lookup returns CDR1 SGHNT and CDR2 YYREEE (reference sequence). V shed 4 bases and J 7 bases; nucleotides not matched to a gene: 9. In DNA form, the CDR3 reads TGTGCCAGCAGCGTCGTGAGCGGGAGTGGCGGGGAGCTGTTTTTT. Its translation: CASSVVSGSGGELFF.

The chain has TRBV19 and TRBJ2-7; 9 nucleotides align to TRBD2. This CDR3 comprises 16 residues. Germline CDR1 is LNHDA and CDR2 is SQIVND (reference sequence). V gave up 6 bases and J gave up 0 bases; unmatched junction bases: 9. DNA of the CDR3: TGTGCCAGTAGCACCACTGGGCGGGAGGGCTCCTACGAGCAGTACTTC. Protein sequence: CASSTTGREGSYEQYF.

This sequence joins TRBV5-6 and TRBJ1-2; D gene unclear. The CDR3 is 11 residues long. Germline V gene sequence: CDR1 SGHDT, CDR2 YYEEEE. With 3 bases removed from V and 8 bases from J, the gap between germline ends came to 8 bases. CDR3 in amino acids: CASSSYRGYTF. CDR3 bases: TGTGCCAGCAGCTCGTATCGGGGCTACACCTTC.

This clone has a handful of counts. The chain has TRBV5-1 and TRBJ1-6; TRBD1 matches 8 bases. CDR1 is SGHRS and CDR2 is YFSETQ in the germline V gene. The CDR3 runs to 16 residues. With V trimmed by 1 base and J by 4 bases, 4 bases remained unmatched. The CDR3 DNA reads TGCGCCAGCAGCTTGTCAGGACAGGGATATAATTCACCCCTCCACTTT. It translates to CASSLSGQGYNSPLHF.